The clone carrying this T cell receptor (beta chain) was seen more than once but under ten times. As yet, its antigen is unknown. This sample was included in a study of cytomegalovirus exposure and HLA in healthy donors. About the study: When 398 donors were genotyped, 81% of them were found to fall in the Caucasian-associated ancestry cluster.

13 Jbeta primers and 60 Vbeta primers were used for the PCR. TCRdb's table, derived via immunoSEQ multiplex PCR, lists solely in-frame clones and lacks some. The data hold fewer than 200,000 clones, with around 75% observed a single time. Study-level points and caveats: Many donors shared some public TCRs, even though most TCR sequences were rare. In a later analysis, at a false discovery rate of 0.05, about 17,000 TCR beta sequences matched HLA alleles.

The CDR3 length is 13 residues. V dropped 5 bases and J dropped 6; count of bases not matched to a gene: 6. The V gene's germline CDR1 is LGHNT and CDR2 FRNRAP. The gene calls are TRBV12-5 and TRBJ1-2; 7 positions match TRBD1. The material sequenced was PBMCs. The TCR comes from a woman aged 25 to 39 in good health and CMV-seronegative. The CDR3 is CASGPEGANGYTF. CDR3 in DNA: TGTGCTAGTGGTCCGGAGGGGGCAAATGGCTACACCTTC. The entire variable domain, with the rest obtained from reference TRBV12-5 and TRBJ1-2, is as follows: DARVTQTPRHKVTEMGQEVTMRCQPILGHNTVFWYRQTMMQGLELLAYFRNRAPLDDSGMPKDRFSAEMPDATLATLKIQPSEPRDSAVYFCASGPEGANGYTFGSGTRLTVV.